Sequencing of this T cell receptor beta chain was carried out in a study of T cells in tuberculosis. The study, taken as a whole, reports: Shorter CDR3-alpha in active tuberculosis partly drove smaller distances. GEM motif frequencies gave around 70% accuracy; the GMM repertoire gave 80% to 90%.

Assay used: immunoSEQ multiplex PCR; TCRdb lists only in-frame clones, some missing. In the table there are some 34,000 clones, roughly 92% of which are singletons. With 1 base clipped from V and 7 bases from J, the junction kept 3 bases outside the gene matches. CDR1 LNHDA and CDR2 SQIVND come from the germline V gene (reference sequence). The CDR3 spans 13 residues. Tuberculin skin test and IGRA determined adolescents' latent tuberculosis status at entry. Each donor contributed around 100,000 T cells on average, unsorted. This clone was recorded a few times. What it recognizes is unknown. V usage is TRBV19 and J usage is TRBJ1-2, with 7 bases lining up with TRBD1. The receptor was isolated from a donor between 10 and 35 years old with latent tuberculosis or without tuberculosis infection. Some clones in this sample may be carry-over from other donors' samples. The sequenced sample consisted of PBMCs. CDR3 DNA sequence: TGTGCCAGTAGTATAGTAACAGGGGTTGGCTACACCTTC. It specifies CASSIVTGVGYTF.